This T cell receptor (beta chain) was profiled in a study of T cells in Graves' hyperthyroidism and ophthalmopathy. Study conclusions and caveats: Most thyroid clonotypes expanded above 0.001 were also detected in blood. Separating ophthalmopathy from stable hyperthyroidism was achieved by a 13 V-J model. The model foresaw ophthalmopathy a median about 6.5 months prior to onset.

Disease duration was under 3 months in the ophthalmopathy patients, who also had a Clinical Activity Score of at least 3 and a NOSPECS grade of at least 4. This clonotype has ten or more counts. Its cognate antigen is unknown. Regions amplified from RNA transcripts were the TCR beta CDR3 regions. Initially, a first-round RT-PCR of the TCR CDR3 employed the HTBI primer set. TCRdb fed the multiplex PCR reads into MiXCR, producing one record per CDR3 protein. The sample holds about 250,000 distinct CDR3 sequences, roughly 22% seen once. The sequence derives from a woman in her forties with Graves' ophthalmopathy. Sequences were obtained from blood.

The CDR3 spells CASSLASFGAYEQYF. As DNA, the CDR3 is TGTGCCAGCAGTTTAGCATCGTTCGGGGCCTACGAGCAGTACTTC. The V call is TRBV12-3 or TRBV12-4, the J call TRBJ2-7; possible D gene TRBD2, 5 bases. V lost 0 bases, J lost 2 bases, and 11 bases lay in between. The CDR3 is 15 residues long.